The sequence of this TCR beta chain was determined in a study of beta chain features in type 1 diabetes. Expressed TCRB transcripts were sequenced after all isolated RNA was converted to cDNA. Naive, central memory and regulatory T cell samples averaged roughly 3.5 million reads. Method: immunoSEQ multiplex PCR; TCRdb's copy keeps in-frame clones and lacks some. The sample carries about 360,000 clones, roughly an eighth recorded once. This CDR3 is built from 19 residues. Germline V gene lookup returns CDR1 LGHNA and CDR2 YSLEER. V was shortened by 2 bases and J by 0 bases, with 21 bases between the two germline ends.

The chain employs TRBV4-3 and TRBJ2-3, with D perhaps matching TRBD1 (6 bases). The sample was naive CD4+ T cells from blood. The TCR sequence derives from a man younger than 30 in good health. CDR3 nucleotide sequence: TGCGCCAGCAGCCAAACGACCCCCACGGGCACAGGGAGCACAGATACGCAGTATTTT. Translating it yields CASSQTTPTGTGSTDTQYF.